The entry below gives a single T cell receptor (beta chain) sequence along with its context. Its cognate antigen is unknown. This sample was included in a study of radiation and T cells in renal cell carcinoma. Assay used: immunoSEQ multiplex PCR; TCRdb lists only in-frame clones, some missing. Here the sample spans 150,000 to 200,000 clones, roughly nine tenths being singletons. Stated time point: blood 4 weeks post-SBRT, at nephrectomy. As for treatment: 15 Gy SBRT to primary tumor, nephrectomy 4 weeks later. Nephrectomy followed 15 Gy stereotactic body radiation by 4 weeks. Blood was sampled at baseline, 2 weeks and 4 weeks after SBRT. Study outcomes and limitations: From baseline, blood top tumor clonotypes peaked at 2 weeks post-radiation.

Germline V gene sequence: CDR1 LNHNV, CDR2 YYDKDF (reference sequence). This CDR3 contains 15 residues. V lost 0 bases and J lost 0, with 5 bases in between. This receptor was taken from a woman in her fifties or sixties with renal cell carcinoma. Source: blood, taken from a patient whose treatment included radiotherapy and nephrectomy. The V and J genes are TRBV15 and TRBJ1-4; no definite D call. The CDR3 here is CATSRERATNEKLFF. CDR3 DNA: TGTGCCACCAGCAGAGAGAGGGCAACTAATGAAAAACTGTTTTTT. Combining the CDR3 with reference TRBV15 and TRBJ1-4 gives the whole variable domain DAMVIQNPRYQVTQFGKPVTLSCSQTLNHNVMYWYQQKSSQAPKLLFHYYDKDFNNEADTPDNFQSRRPNTSFCFLDIRSPGLGDTAMYLCATSRERATNEKLFFGSGTQLSVL.